The clone carrying this TCR beta chain was recorded at least ten times. Its specificity is unknown. The V segment lost 7 bases and the J segment 2 bases; nucleotides outside the gene matches: 4. CDR1 is SQVTM and CDR2 is ANQGSEA in the germline V gene. The CDR3 consists of 13 residues. These data originate in a study of neurological immune-mediated disorders. Study results and limitations: With the multiple sclerosis repertoire cluster, neither clinical nor MRI features showed any association.

With 10-nucleotide random UMIs, 5'RACE was used to make the cDNA. TCRdb independently ran MiXCR on the 5' RACE reads; one entry per CDR3 protein. Here the sample spans roughly 89,000 distinct CDR3 sequences, around 2.6% being singletons. Sequencing was done on a sample of PBMCs. This chain links TRBV29-1 with TRBJ2-3, with TRBD1 identical over 9 bases. The receptor comes from a woman in her twenties or thirties with multiple sclerosis. This CDR3 is CSGRDRVTDTQYF. CDR3 nucleotides: TGCAGCGGCCGGGACAGGGTCACAGATACGCAGTATTTT.